Below, 5 T cell receptor beta chains from the same sample are listed, as sequenced in a study of T cells in narcolepsy. Sequenced by immunoSEQ multiplex PCR; TCRdb stores in-frame clones only, minus some. The sample contains some 25,000 clones, 55% to 80% of which appear only once. Material: memory (CD45RA-) CD4+ T cells from blood. The receptors here all came from a human donor in good health.

For the CDR3, the DNA is TGTGCCAGCAGCCCCAGGACCACCGGGGAGCTGTTTTTT. Encoded protein: CASSPRTTGELFF. This chain connects TRBV6-4 to TRBJ2-2; D is uncertain. Per germline, CDR1 MRHNA and CDR2 SNTAGT. CDR3 size: 13 residues. V lost 6 bases to trimming and J lost 4 bases, with 9 bases between them.

The chain links TRBV19 to TRBJ1-1, with D possibly TRBD1 on 5 matching bases. Germline V lookup: CDR1 LNHDA, CDR2 SQIVND (reference sequence). This CDR3 has 13 residues. Trimming pared 6 bases from V and 5 bases from J, leaving 13 bases between. The CDR3: CASSTVEGTEAFF. In nucleotides, the CDR3 is TGTGCCAGTAGCACGGTCGAGGGGACTGAAGCTTTCTTT.

The chain uses TRBV7-2 and TRBJ2-5; D might be TRBD2 (7 bases). CDR1 is SGHTA and CDR2 is FQGNSA in the germline V gene. This CDR3 is built from 14 residues. V was trimmed by 0 bases and J by 4 bases, leaving 9 bases between them. CDR3 nucleotides: TGTGCCAGCAGCTTAGCGGGGGGGCCAGAGACCCAGTACTTC. Its translation is CASSLAGGPETQYF.

The chain links TRBV29-1 to TRBJ2-7; the D call may be TRBD1 or TRBD2 (5 bases each). Per the germline V gene, CDR1 is SQVTM and CDR2 is ANQGSEA. CDR3 size: 12 residues. V dropped 6 bases and J dropped 6 bases, with 15 bases sitting between them. The CDR3 sequence is CSVAGDLSEQYF. CDR3 DNA: TGCAGCGTGGCCGGGGACCTAAGCGAGCAGTACTTC.

This chain connects TRBV9 to TRBJ2-1, with D unresolved. Trimming took 0 bases from V and 11 from J, leaving 12 bases between them. Per the germline V gene, CDR1 is SGDLS and CDR2 is YYNGEE. The CDR3 is made up of 13 amino acids. CDR3 region: CASSVAVPGKQFF. The CDR3, as DNA: TGTGCCAGCAGCGTAGCGGTCCCGGGTAAGCAGTTCTTC.